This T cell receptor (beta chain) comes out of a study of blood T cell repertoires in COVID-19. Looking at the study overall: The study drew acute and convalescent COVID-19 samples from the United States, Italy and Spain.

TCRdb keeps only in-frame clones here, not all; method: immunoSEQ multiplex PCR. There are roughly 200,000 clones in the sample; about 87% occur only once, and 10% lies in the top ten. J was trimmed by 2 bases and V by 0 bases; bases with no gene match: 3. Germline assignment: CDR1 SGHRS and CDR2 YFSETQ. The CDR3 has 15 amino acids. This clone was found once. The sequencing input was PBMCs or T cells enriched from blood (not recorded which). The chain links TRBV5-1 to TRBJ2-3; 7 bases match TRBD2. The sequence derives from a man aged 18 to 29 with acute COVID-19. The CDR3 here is CASSLEGTTTDTQYF. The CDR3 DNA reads TGCGCCAGCAGCTTGGAGGGGACTACCACAGATACGCAGTATTTT.